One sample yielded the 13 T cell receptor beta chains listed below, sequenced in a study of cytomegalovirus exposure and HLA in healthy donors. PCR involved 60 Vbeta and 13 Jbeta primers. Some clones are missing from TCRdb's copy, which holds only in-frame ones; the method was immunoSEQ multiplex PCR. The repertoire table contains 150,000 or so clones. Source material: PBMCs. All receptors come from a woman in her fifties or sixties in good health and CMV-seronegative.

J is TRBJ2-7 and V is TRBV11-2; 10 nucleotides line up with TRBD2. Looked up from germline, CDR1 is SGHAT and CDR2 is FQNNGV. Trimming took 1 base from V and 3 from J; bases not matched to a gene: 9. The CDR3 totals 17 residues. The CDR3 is CASSLGGWASGGYEQYF. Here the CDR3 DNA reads TGTGCCAGCAGCTTAGGGGGGTGGGCTAGCGGGGGCTACGAGCAGTACTTC.

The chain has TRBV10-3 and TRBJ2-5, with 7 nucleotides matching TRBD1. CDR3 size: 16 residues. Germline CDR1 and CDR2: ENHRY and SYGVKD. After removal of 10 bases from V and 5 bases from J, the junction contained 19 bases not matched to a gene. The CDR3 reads CATVRGQLGSSETQYF. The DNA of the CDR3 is TGTGCCACCGTTAGGGGGCAACTAGGTTCGTCGGAGACCCAGTACTTC.

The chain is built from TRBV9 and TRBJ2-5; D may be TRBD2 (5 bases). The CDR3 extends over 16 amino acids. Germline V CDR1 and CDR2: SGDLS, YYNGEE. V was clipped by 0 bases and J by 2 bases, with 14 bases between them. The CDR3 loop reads CASSVDDGVHQETQYF. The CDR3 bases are TGTGCCAGCAGCGTAGATGACGGGGTCCATCAAGAGACCCAGTACTTC.

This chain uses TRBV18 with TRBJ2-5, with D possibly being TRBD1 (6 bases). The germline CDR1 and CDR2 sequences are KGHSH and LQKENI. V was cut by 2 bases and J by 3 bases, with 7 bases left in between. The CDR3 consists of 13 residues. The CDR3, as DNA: TGTGCCAGCTCACCAGCAGGGGAAGAGACCCAGTACTTC. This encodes CASSPAGEETQYF.

CDR3 bases: TGTGCCAGCAGCCCCCCGTTGGTCAGGGAATACGAGCAGTACTTC. This sequence encodes CASSPPLVREYEQYF. The chain recombines TRBV7-2 with TRBJ2-7, with D possibly matching TRBD1 (5 bases). Trimming shortened V by 5 bases and J by 4 bases, and 18 bases separated the two germline ends. The length of the CDR3 is 15 residues. From germline, CDR1 is SGHTA and CDR2 FQGNSA.

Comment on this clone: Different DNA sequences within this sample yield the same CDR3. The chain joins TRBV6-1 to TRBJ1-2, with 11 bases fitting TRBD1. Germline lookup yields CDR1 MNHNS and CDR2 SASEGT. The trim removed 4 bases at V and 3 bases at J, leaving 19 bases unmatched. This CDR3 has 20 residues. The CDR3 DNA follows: TGTGCCAGCAGTGCTAGTAGATCGTACGGGACAGGGGGTTTTGACTATGGCTACACCTTC. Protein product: CASSASRSYGTGGFDYGYTF.

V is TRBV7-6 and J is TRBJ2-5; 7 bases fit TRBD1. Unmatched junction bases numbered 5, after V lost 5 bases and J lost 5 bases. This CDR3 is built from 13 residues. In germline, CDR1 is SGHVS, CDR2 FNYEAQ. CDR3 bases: TGTGCCAGCAGCCAGGGGGAATCGGAGACCCAGTACTTC. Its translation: CASSQGESETQYF.

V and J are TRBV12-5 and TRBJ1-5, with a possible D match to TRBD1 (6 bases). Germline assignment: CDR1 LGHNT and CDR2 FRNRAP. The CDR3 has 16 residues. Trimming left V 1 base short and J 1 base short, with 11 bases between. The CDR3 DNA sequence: TGTGCTAGTGGTTTGGAAATCGACAGGAGCAATCAGCCCCAGCATTTT. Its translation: CASGLEIDRSNQPQHF. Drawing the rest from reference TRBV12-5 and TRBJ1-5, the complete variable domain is DARVTQTPRHKVTEMGQEVTMRCQPILGHNTVFWYRQTMMQGLELLAYFRNRAPLDDSGMPKDRFSAEMPDATLATLKIQPSEPRDSAVYFCASGLEIDRSNQPQHFGDGTRLSIL.

CDR3 sequence reads: CASSQDTSGAGGVGQPQHF. The DNA of the CDR3 is TGTGCCAGCAGCCAAGATACGTCTGGTGCAGGGGGAGTAGGCCAGCCCCAGCATTTT. The gene calls are TRBV4-2 and TRBJ1-5; 7 bases line up with TRBD1. The V gene end was trimmed by 0 bases and the J gene end by 7 bases; junction bases not matched to a gene: 18. The CDR3 length is 19 residues. CDR1 is LGHNA, CDR2 YNFKEQ, per germline.

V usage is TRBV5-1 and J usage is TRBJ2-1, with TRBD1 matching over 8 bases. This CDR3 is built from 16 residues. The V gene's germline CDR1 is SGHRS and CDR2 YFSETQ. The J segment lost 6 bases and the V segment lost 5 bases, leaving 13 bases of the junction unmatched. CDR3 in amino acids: CASSTGQGVLFNEQFF. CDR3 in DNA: TGCGCCAGCAGTACCGGACAGGGAGTTTTGTTCAATGAGCAGTTCTTC.

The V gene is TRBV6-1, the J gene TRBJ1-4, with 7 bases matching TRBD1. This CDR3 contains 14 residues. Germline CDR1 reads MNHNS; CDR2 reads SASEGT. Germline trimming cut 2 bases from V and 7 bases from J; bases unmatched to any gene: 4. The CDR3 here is CASSESRGSEKLFF. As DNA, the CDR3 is TGTGCCAGCAGTGAAAGCAGGGGGAGTGAAAAACTGTTTTTT.

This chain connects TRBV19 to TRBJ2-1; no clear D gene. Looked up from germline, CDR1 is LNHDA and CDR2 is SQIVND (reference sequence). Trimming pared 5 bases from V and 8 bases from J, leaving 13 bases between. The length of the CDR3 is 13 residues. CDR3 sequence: CASSLVPGHEQFF. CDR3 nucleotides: TGTGCCAGTAGTCTCGTCCCAGGCCATGAGCAGTTCTTC.

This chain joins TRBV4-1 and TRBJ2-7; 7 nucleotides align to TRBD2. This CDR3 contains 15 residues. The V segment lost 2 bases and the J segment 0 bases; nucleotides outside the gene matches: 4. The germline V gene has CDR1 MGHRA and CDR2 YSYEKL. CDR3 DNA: TGCGCCAGCAGCCAAATGGGGGGGAGCTCCTACGAGCAGTACTTC. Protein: CASSQMGGSSYEQYF.